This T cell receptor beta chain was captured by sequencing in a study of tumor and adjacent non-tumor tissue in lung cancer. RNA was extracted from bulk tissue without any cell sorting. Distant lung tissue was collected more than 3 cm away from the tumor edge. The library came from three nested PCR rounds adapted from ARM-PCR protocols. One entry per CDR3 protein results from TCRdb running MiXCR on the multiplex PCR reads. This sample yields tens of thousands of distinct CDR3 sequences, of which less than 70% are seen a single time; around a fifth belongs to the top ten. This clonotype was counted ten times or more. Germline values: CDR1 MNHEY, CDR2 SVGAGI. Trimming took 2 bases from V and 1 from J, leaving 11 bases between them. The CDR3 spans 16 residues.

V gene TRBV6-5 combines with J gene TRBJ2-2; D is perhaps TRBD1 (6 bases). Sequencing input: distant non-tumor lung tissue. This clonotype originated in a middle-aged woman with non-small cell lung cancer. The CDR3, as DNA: TGTGCCAGCAGTTACCTGGGACAAGTGAACACCGGGGAGCTGTTTTTT. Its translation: CASSYLGQVNTGELFF.